The 27 T cell receptor beta chains below come from one sample, sequenced in a study of blood T cells in healthy people across ages. The use of a sample-barcoded 5' primer and a J-beta primer mix characterized a second PCR of roughly 6 to 11 cycles. TCRdb reanalysed the 5' RACE reads using MiXCR and keeps one entry per CDR3 protein. The sample carries about 1.5 million distinct CDR3 sequences, approximately 42% recorded once. Sequencing input: blood. These receptors were collected from a woman aged 18-30 years in good health.

V and J are TRBV4-3 and TRBJ2-5; 7 bases agree with TRBD2. The germline gives CDR1 LGHNA, CDR2 YSLEER. The CDR3 covers 14 residues. V shed 3 bases, J shed 11 bases, and the junction held 12 bases outside the gene matches. The CDR3 DNA reads TGCGCCAGCAGCCAGATCACTAGCGAACATGAGCAGTACTTC. Its translation is CASSQITSEHEQYF.

This clonotype came up a few times. The chain recombines TRBV12-3 or TRBV12-4 with TRBJ2-7; D ambiguous. The CDR3 has 12 amino acids. V shed 3 bases and J shed 7 bases, with 10 bases lying between them. The CDR3, as DNA: TGTGCCAGCAGTTTTTCTAGGATAGAGCAGTACTTC. The encoded protein is CASSFSRIEQYF.

The J gene is TRBJ1-2, the V gene TRBV27; D not certain. V was pared by 2 bases and J by 0 bases, with 10 bases between. Per the germline V gene, CDR1 is MNHEY and CDR2 is SMNVEV (reference sequence). The CDR3 has 15 residues. CDR3 loop: CASSLVAPANYGYTF. DNA for the CDR3: TGTGCCAGCAGTTTAGTGGCCCCAGCTAACTATGGCTACACCTTC.

The gene calls are TRBV2 and TRBJ2-1, with TRBD1 identical over 12 bases. This CDR3 is built from 17 residues. With V trimmed by 5 bases and J by 5 bases, 10 bases remained unmatched. Germline CDR1 SNHLY, CDR2 FYNNEI. This chain's CDR3 is CASSYWGTGGPHNEQFF. In DNA, the CDR3 is TGTGCCAGCAGTTATTGGGGGACAGGGGGCCCTCACAATGAGCAGTTCTTC.

The chain recombines TRBV5-1 with TRBJ2-6, with TRBD2 matching over 9 bases. From germline, CDR1 is SGHRS and CDR2 YFSETQ. The CDR3 covers 16 residues. V shed 2 bases and J 2 bases; nucleotides not matched to a gene: 2. For the CDR3, the DNA is TGCGCCAGCAGCTTCGCTAGCGGGACTGGGGCCAACGTCCTGACTTTC. It codes for CASSFASGTGANVLTF.

About this clonotype itself: A much larger clone lies one base from this, so it may be a read error. The chain carries TRBV11-2 and TRBJ2-3; no reliable D call. V was shortened by 3 bases and J by 4 bases, with 8 bases between the two germline ends. This CDR3 has 13 residues. Per germline, CDR1 SGHAT and CDR2 FQNNGV. CDR3 sequence (DNA): TGTGCCAGCAGCTTTTCCCCTCCAGATACGCAGTATTTT. As protein: CASSFSPPDTQYF. The full variable domain, completed using reference TRBV11-2 and TRBJ2-3, is EAGVAQSPRYKIIEKRQSVAFWCNPISGHATLYWYQQILGQGPKLLIQFQNNGVVDDSQLPKDRFSAERLKGVDSTLKIQPAKLEDSAVYLCASSFSPPDTQYFGPGTRLTVL.

This clonotype was seen a single time. The conserved phenylalanine or tryptophan normally closing the CDR3 is absent here, so this likely arose from a read error. The V gene is TRBV20-1, the J gene TRBJ2-7; no definite D call. The end of the DNA is better explained by TRBJ2-5, so the J call may be wrong. This CDR3 is built from 15 residues. Per the germline V gene, CDR1 is DFQATT and CDR2 is SNEGSKA (reference sequence). The CDR3 spells CSATRFGLSQETQYS. The CDR3 DNA reads as TGCAGTGCTACTCGATTTGGGTTGAGTCAAGAGACCCAGTACTCC.

This chain connects TRBV6-2 or TRBV6-3 to TRBJ2-7; possibly TRBD2 for D (5 bases). The V end was cut by 7 bases, the J end by 7 bases, with 14 bases between. This CDR3 region has 12 residues. Per the germline V gene, CDR1 is MNHEY and CDR2 is SVGEGT. The CDR3 here is CASNHRTGEQYF. The CDR3 region has the DNA TGTGCCAGCAATCATCGGACGGGAGAGCAGTACTTC.

This clonotype was found a few times. The rearrangement joins TRBV5-1 to TRBJ2-1; tentative D call: TRBD2 (5 bases). The germline gives CDR1 SGHRS, CDR2 YFSETQ. The V gene lost 0 bases and the J gene lost 9 bases, with 10 bases spanning the gap. The CDR3 runs to 13 residues. CDR3 residues: CASSLDPSSEQFF. Here the CDR3 DNA reads TGCGCCAGCAGCTTGGACCCTAGCTCTGAGCAGTTCTTC.

This sequence joins TRBV27 and TRBJ2-5; 7 bases are shared with TRBD1. J lost 11 bases, V lost 1 base, and 10 bases had no gene match. The CDR3 is 14 residues long. Germline V gene sequence: CDR1 MNHEY, CDR2 SMNVEV (reference sequence). CDR3 nucleotide sequence: TGTGCCAGCAGTTTATGGGACAGACTGTACGGGCAGTACTTC. Amino acids: CASSLWDRLYGQYF.

The V gene is TRBV9, the J gene TRBJ2-5, with D possibly TRBD1 on 6 matching bases. Trimming cost V 3 bases and J 1 base, with 13 bases left between them. The V gene's germline CDR1 is SGDLS and CDR2 YYNGEE. The CDR3 runs 15 residues. The CDR3 sequence is CASSADSTVQETQYF. The CDR3 DNA sequence: TGTGCCAGCAGCGCGGACAGCACAGTCCAAGAGACCCAGTACTTC.

The J gene is TRBJ2-7, the V gene TRBV20-1, with 7 bases fitting TRBD2. The CDR3 totals 13 residues. Germline values: CDR1 DFQATT, CDR2 SNEGSKA (reference sequence). Unmatched junction bases numbered 4, after V lost 1 base and J lost 4 bases. CDR3 sequence: CSARAGGEYEQYF. The CDR3 DNA is TGCAGTGCTAGAGCGGGGGGAGAGTACGAGCAGTACTTC.

V is TRBV15 and J is TRBJ1-2; D not resolved. The length of the CDR3 is 14 residues. V was pared by 6 bases and J by 5 bases, with 16 bases between. CDR1 is LNHNV and CDR2 is YYDKDF in the germline V gene (reference sequence). CDR3 sequence reads: CATRPPDSGYGYTF. The CDR3 nucleotides read TGTGCCACCAGGCCGCCCGACTCAGGTTATGGCTACACCTTC.

This clonotype appeared a few times. The chain is built from TRBV7-9 and TRBJ1-2; maybe TRBD1 (5 bases). From germline, CDR1 is SEHNR and CDR2 FQNEAQ (reference sequence). Trimming cost V 3 bases and J 5 bases, with 13 bases left between them. CDR3 size: 14 residues. The CDR3 region has the DNA TGTGCCAGCAGCTTTGCGGCAGGGTCGTATGGCTACACCTTC. This codes for CASSFAAGSYGYTF.

This clonotype was observed a handful of times. The CDR3 DNA is TGTGCCAGCAGTCAATTGGACAGCCAAGAGACCCAGTACTTC. This gives the protein CASSQLDSQETQYF. The rearrangement links TRBV3-1 to TRBJ2-5, with D perhaps TRBD1 (6 bases). Germline assignment: CDR1 LGHDT and CDR2 YNNKEL (reference sequence). CDR3 length equals 14 residues. V lost 6 bases to trimming and J lost 1 base, with 12 bases between them.

V usage is TRBV5-4 and J usage is TRBJ2-5; TRBD1 aligns across 7 bases. This CDR3 has 14 residues. Looked up from germline, CDR1 is SGHNT and CDR2 is YYREEE (reference sequence). The V segment lost 3 bases and the J segment 7 bases; nucleotides outside the gene matches: 9. In DNA form, the CDR3 reads TGTGCCAGCAGCTCGGGGACAGTTCTCGGGACCCAGTACTTC. Translated, it gives CASSSGTVLGTQYF.

This clonotype was counted once. This rearrangement joins TRBV5-1 to TRBJ2-3, with TRBD2 matching 8 bases. Trimming removed 4 bases from V and 4 bases from J; junction bases left unmatched: 14. There are 17 residues in the CDR3. Germline V gene lookup returns CDR1 SGHRS and CDR2 YFSETQ. The CDR3, as DNA: TGCGCCAGCAGCAAGACTAGCGCCACCCTATTGGCAGATACGCAGTATTTT. The encoded protein is CASSKTSATLLADTQYF.

This chain uses TRBV20-1 with TRBJ2-7; 12 bases map to TRBD2. Germline V lookup: CDR1 DFQATT, CDR2 SNEGSKA (reference sequence). Germline trimming cut 6 bases from V and 7 bases from J; bases unmatched to any gene: 13. CDR3 length equals 15 residues. CDR3 nucleotide sequence: TGCAGTGCCCGGACTAGCGGGGCGGGGTACGATGAGCAGTACTTC. This encodes CSARTSGAGYDEQYF.

V gene TRBV20-1 combines with J gene TRBJ2-2, with D perhaps given as TRBD1 or TRBD2 (5 bases each). V lost 4 bases to trimming and J lost 0 bases, with 15 bases between them. CDR1 and CDR2 from the germline V gene are DFQATT and SNEGSKA (reference sequence). This CDR3 is built from 16 residues. The CDR3 is CSAKSTGRANTGELFF. The DNA for the CDR3 is TGCAGTGCTAAGTCGACGGGACGCGCGAACACCGGGGAGCTGTTTTTT.

The V call is TRBV6-5, the J call TRBJ1-5; D gene ambiguous. V was pared by 6 bases and J by 5 bases, with 14 bases between. The CDR3 contains 14 residues. The germline V gene has CDR1 MNHEY and CDR2 SVGAGI. DNA for the CDR3: TGTGCCAGCAGCTATAAAAGGGATTATCAGCCCCAGCATTTT. It encodes CASSYKRDYQPQHF.

The rearrangement links TRBV6-6 to TRBJ2-7; D call uncertain. V was pared by 0 bases and J by 5 bases, with 11 bases between. CDR3 size: 14 residues. The germline CDR1 and CDR2 sequences are MNHNY and SVGAGI (reference sequence). The CDR3 protein is CASSYSAQNNEQYF. As DNA, the CDR3 is TGTGCCAGCAGTTACTCGGCACAGAACAACGAGCAGTACTTC.

V and J are TRBV4-1 and TRBJ2-1; D is perhaps TRBD2 (7 bases). Germline CDR1 and CDR2: MGHRA and YSYEKL. This CDR3 has 14 amino acids. V lost 5 bases and J 7 bases, leaving 15 bases between the germline ends. The CDR3 reads CASSSGDYPNEQFF. For the CDR3, the DNA is TGCGCCAGCAGCTCAGGGGACTACCCAAATGAGCAGTTCTTC.

The chain employs TRBV12-3 or TRBV12-4 and TRBJ1-2, with a weak D call TRBD1 (5 bases). The length of the CDR3 is 14 residues. V gave up 3 bases and J gave up 4 bases, with 12 bases separating them. The CDR3 sequence: CASSLSREGYGYTF. In DNA, the CDR3 is TGTGCCAGCAGTTTGAGCAGGGAAGGCTATGGCTACACCTTC.

J is TRBJ2-7 and V is TRBV27; D gene unclear. V shed 3 bases and J shed 4 bases, with 13 bases lying between them. The CDR3 runs to 14 residues. Germline V gene sequence: CDR1 MNHEY, CDR2 SMNVEV (reference sequence). The chain's CDR3 is CASSFSVQTYEQYF. The CDR3 region has the DNA TGTGCCAGCAGTTTTTCAGTACAGACATACGAGCAGTACTTC.

The rearrangement joins TRBV27 to TRBJ1-4; TRBD1 matches at 8 bases. The CDR3 covers 14 residues. Unmatched junction bases numbered 6, after V lost 5 bases and J lost 7 bases. The V gene's germline CDR1 is MNHEY and CDR2 SMNVEV (reference sequence). CDR3 sequence (DNA): TGTGCCAGCAGTCCTACAGGGGGGGCTGAAAAACTGTTTTTT. Encoded protein: CASSPTGGAEKLFF.

This rearrangement joins TRBV20-1 to TRBJ1-4; D is perhaps TRBD1 (6 bases). The CDR3 sequence is 14 residues long. V was pared by 6 bases and J by 10 bases, with 21 bases between. CDR1 is DFQATT, CDR2 SNEGSKA, per germline (reference sequence). CDR3 nucleotide sequence: TGCAGTGCCCAGAAAACAGGGCAGTCACGAAAACTGTTTTTT. Its translation: CSAQKTGQSRKLFF.

The table lists this clonotype with a few counts. The chain links TRBV3-1 to TRBJ2-1; D is uncertain. The CDR3 spans 16 residues. The V and J ends lost 1 base and 4 bases respectively, with 14 bases between them. Germline CDR1 is LGHDT and CDR2 is YNNKEL (reference sequence). The CDR3, as DNA: TGTGCCAGCAGCCAAGTCGGGCCGACATTTTACAATGAGCAGTTCTTC. Translating it yields CASSQVGPTFYNEQFF.